The next 25 T cell receptor beta chains were all read from a single sample in a study of chemoradiotherapy in HPV16-positive cancers. Measured with immunoSEQ multiplex PCR; TCRdb has only the in-frame clones, and not every one. The sample shows about 250 clones, around 96% of them seen only once. The sample was tumor tissue, taken from a patient who underwent chemoradiotherapy. The receptor set was obtained from a human donor with HPV-associated anogenital cancer.

This CDR3 is CASSEGLDTDTQYF. The CDR3 nucleotides read TGTGCCAGCAGTGAGGGACTAGATACAGATACGCAGTATTTT. The chain carries TRBV2 and TRBJ2-3; TRBD2 aligns across 8 bases. The CDR3 is made up of 14 amino acids. Germline V lookup: CDR1 SNHLY, CDR2 FYNNEI. J was trimmed by 3 bases and V by 3 bases; bases with no gene match: 2.

This clone was found once. The conserved final phenylalanine or tryptophan is absent from the CDR3, which likely points to a read error. The DNA is omitted, as the CDR3 cannot be located on it reliably, and the CDR3 follows TCRdb's listing. The V and J genes are TRBV15 and TRBJ2-6; the D segment call TRBD1 is taken from the table without a DNA check. With termini counted, the CDR3 has 12 amino acids. CDR1 LNHNV and CDR2 YYDKDF come from the germline V gene (reference sequence). The CDR3 protein is CATSSTQRCDKV.

The CDR3 region has the DNA TGTGCCAGCAGAGCTCCTACTAGCGGGGTGGACCACGAGCAGTACTTC. Amino acids: CASRAPTSGVDHEQYF. The V and J genes are TRBV2 and TRBJ2-7, with 10 positions matching TRBD2. Germline V gene lookup returns CDR1 SNHLY and CDR2 FYNNEI. V was clipped by 6 bases and J by 5 bases; unmatched bases: 13. The CDR3 covers 16 residues.

This clone appeared a few times. This sequence joins TRBV7-9 and TRBJ2-7, with D maybe TRBD2 (5 bases). CDR3 length equals 15 residues. Trimming stripped 1 base from V and 1 base from J, with 11 bases between. In germline, CDR1 is SEHNR, CDR2 FQNEAQ (reference sequence). The CDR3 sequence is CASSLGPGMSYEQYF. CDR3 bases: TGTGCCAGCAGCTTAGGCCCGGGGATGTCCTACGAGCAGTACTTC.

This chain connects TRBV23-1 to TRBJ2-1, with a tentative D call TRBD2 (6 bases). TRBV23-1 is labeled an ORF, and its function is uncertain. The CDR3 extends over 14 amino acids. V was pared by 3 bases and J by 8 bases, with 14 bases between. In DNA form, the CDR3 reads TGCGCCAGCAGTCAGCGGGACTCCTCCTATGAGCAGTTCTTC. Protein: CASSQRDSSYEQFF.

Only a few counts were recorded for this clone. The V gene is TRBV18, the J gene TRBJ2-6, with D tentatively TRBD1 (6 bases). CDR3 length: 18 amino acids. The V gene's germline CDR1 is KGHSH and CDR2 LQKENI. The V and J ends lost 6 bases and 5 bases respectively, with 23 bases between them. The CDR3 loop reads CASSGTGTFTSRANVLTF. The CDR3 coding sequence is TGTGCCAGCTCGGGGACGGGGACATTTACAAGTCGGGCCAACGTCCTGACTTTC. The complete variable domain, with remaining parts taken from reference TRBV18 and TRBJ2-6, reads NAGVMQNPRHLVRRRGQEARLRCSPMKGHSHVYWYRQLPEEGLKFMVYLQKENIIDESGMPKERFSAEFPKEGPSILRIQQVVRGDSAAYFCASSGTGTFTSRANVLTFGAGSRLTVL.

CDR3 nucleotides: TGTGCCAGCAGTTTGGACAGGGGGGGAATAAATGAGCAGTTCTTC. Translating gives CASSLDRGGINEQFF. The chain joins TRBV11-2 to TRBJ2-1; 10 bases map to TRBD1. The CDR3 consists of 15 residues. The V gene's germline CDR1 is SGHAT and CDR2 FQNNGV. Trimming took 6 bases from V and 7 from J; bases not matched to a gene: 9.

This rearrangement joins TRBV6-1 to TRBJ2-7; 7 bases are shared with TRBD1. Germline CDR1 is MNHNS and CDR2 is SASEGT. V trimming: 9 bases; J trimming: 2 bases; junction bases outside the gene matches: 1. The CDR3 is 11 residues long. This CDR3 is CASTGAYEQYF. CDR3 bases: TGTGCCAGTACAGGGGCCTACGAGCAGTACTTC.

The V call is TRBV6-6, the J call TRBJ1-3; a possible D gene is TRBD1 (5 bases). Per germline, CDR1 MNHNY and CDR2 SVGAGI (reference sequence). This CDR3 contains 15 residues. V was shortened by 4 bases and J by 2 bases, with 12 bases between the two germline ends. The CDR3 DNA follows: TGTGCCAGCAGTTTTACTACAGGCGCTGGAAACACCATATATTTT. This translates into CASSFTTGAGNTIYF.

The V gene is TRBV28, the J gene TRBJ1-1; D is unclear. Trimming pared 2 bases from V and 0 bases from J, leaving 16 bases between. Germline values: CDR1 MDHEN, CDR2 SYDVKM. This CDR3 contains 17 residues. CDR3 in DNA: TGTGCCAGCAGTTTAGGCAGCTCAATGGGCTTGAACACTGAAGCTTTCTTT. Encoded protein: CASSLGSSMGLNTEAFF.

This chain uses TRBV2 with TRBJ2-3; TRBD2 is a possible D gene (5 bases). This CDR3 comprises 13 residues. Trimming cost V 7 bases and J 5 bases, with 13 bases left between them. Per the germline V gene, CDR1 is SNHLY and CDR2 is FYNNEI. CDR3 nucleotide sequence: TGTGCCAGCAATGAGGGCCAAGGAGATACGCAGTATTTT. It specifies CASNEGQGDTQYF. The full variable domain, in which reference TRBV2 and TRBJ2-3 provide the parts outside the CDR3, is EPEVTQTPSHQVTQMGQEVILRCVPISNHLYFYWYRQILGQKVEFLVSFYNNEISEKSEIFDDQFSVERPDGSNFTLKIRSTKLEDSAMYFCASNEGQGDTQYFGPGTRLTVL.

The chain employs TRBV12-2 and TRBJ2-2; TRBD1 is the table's D call, not checked against the DNA. TRBV12-2 is annotated as a pseudogene. This CDR3 has 18 residues. CDR3 loop: CASRLSQGALGDTGELFF. CDR3 in DNA: TGTGCAAGTCGCTTATCACAGGGGGCTCTCGGGGACACCGGGGAGCTGTTTTTT.

This clone appeared once. The chain uses TRBV19 and TRBJ2-7, with no clear D. Germline V lookup: CDR1 LNHDA, CDR2 SQIVND (reference sequence). The CDR3 length is 13 residues. Trimming cost V 4 bases and J 2 bases, with 9 bases left between them. CDR3 sequence: CASSTAVAYEQYF. CDR3 bases: TGTGCCAGTAGTACTGCGGTTGCCTACGAGCAGTACTTC.

The chain joins TRBV4-1 to TRBJ2-7; a weak D match, TRBD1 (5 bases). Per germline, CDR1 MGHRA and CDR2 YSYEKL. V was clipped by 5 bases and J by 3 bases, with 17 bases between them. The length of the CDR3 is 15 residues. The CDR3 DNA reads as TGCGCCAGCAGCTACGCGCCGCGGCAGGGCTACGAGCAGTACTTC. Amino acid sequence: CASSYAPRQGYEQYF.

The chain uses TRBV5-4 and TRBJ1-1; D is perhaps TRBD1 (6 bases). Germline V gene sequence: CDR1 SGHNT, CDR2 YYREEE (reference sequence). CDR3 length: 16 amino acids. Trimming stripped 2 bases from V and 2 bases from J, with 16 bases between. CDR3 DNA: TGTGCCAGCAGCTTCCCCGGGACACTCGGAAACACTGAAGCTTTCTTT. Translation: CASSFPGTLGNTEAFF.

This sequence joins TRBV6-6 and TRBJ2-2; D unresolved. Germline-derived CDR1 and CDR2 are MNHNY and SVGAGI (reference sequence). The CDR3 spans 13 residues. Between the trimmed V and J ends, which lost 6 bases and 0 bases, there was a span of 5 bases. For the CDR3, the DNA is TGTGCCAGCAGGGGGTCGAACACCGGGGAGCTGTTTTTT. Its protein product is CASRGSNTGELFF.

The chain combines TRBV11-2 with TRBJ2-7; D is undetermined. Germline values: CDR1 SGHAT, CDR2 FQNNGV. Between the trimmed V and J ends, which lost 4 bases and 3 bases, there was a span of 7 bases. There are 12 residues in the CDR3. CDR3 coding DNA: TGTGCCAGCAGCTCCGACAACTACGAGCAGTACTTC. This codes for CASSSDNYEQYF.

This clone was found once. The V gene is TRBV7-8, the J gene TRBJ2-7; D ambiguous. V was shortened by 4 bases and J by 0 bases, with 19 bases between the two germline ends. The CDR3 has 17 residues. In germline, CDR1 is SGHVS, CDR2 FQNEAQ. The CDR3 DNA follows: TGTGCCAGCAGCTACCTCCAACGCAGATTTGGCTCCTACGAGCAGTACTTC. It codes for CASSYLQRRFGSYEQYF. Combining the CDR3 with reference TRBV7-8 and TRBJ2-7 gives the whole variable domain GAGVSQSPRYKVAKRGQDVALRCDPISGHVSLFWYQQALGQGPEFLTYFQNEAQLDKSGLPSDRFFAERPEGSVSTLKIQRTQQEDSAVYLCASSYLQRRFGSYEQYFGPGTRLTVT.

This clone was seen a few times. The chain couples TRBV19 to TRBJ1-1; TRBD1 aligns across 7 bases. Per germline, CDR1 LNHDA and CDR2 SQIVND (reference sequence). The V segment lost 5 bases and the J segment 2 bases; nucleotides outside the gene matches: 14. This CDR3 spans 17 amino acids. CDR3 amino acids: CASSAPPRTGVNTEAFF. The CDR3 DNA follows: TGTGCCAGTAGTGCCCCTCCCCGCACAGGGGTTAACACTGAAGCTTTCTTT.

As DNA, the CDR3 is TGTGCCAGTAGTCTTCAAACCGGGACAGGGGTCGATGGCTACACCTTC. Translation gives CASSLQTGTGVDGYTF. This chain links TRBV19 with TRBJ1-2; 10 bases agree with TRBD1. V dropped 5 bases and J dropped 6; count of bases not matched to a gene: 12. The CDR3 has 16 residues. Germline V gives CDR1 LNHDA, CDR2 SQIVND (reference sequence).

The chain has TRBV7-6 and TRBJ1-1; D gene ambiguous. Germline V lookup: CDR1 SGHVS, CDR2 FNYEAQ. CDR3 length: 17 amino acids. The ends were cut back, 5 bases at V and 0 bases at J, with 19 bases in the middle. The CDR3 loop reads CASSAPRRRGLNTEAFF. CDR3 bases: TGTGCCAGCAGCGCACCACGCCGACGGGGTTTGAACACTGAAGCTTTCTTT.

This rearrangement joins TRBV14 to TRBJ2-1; the match to TRBD2 covers 16 bases. Germline trimming cut 0 bases from V and 3 bases from J; bases unmatched to any gene: 5. The CDR3 spans 19 residues. Germline V gene sequence: CDR1 SGHDN, CDR2 FVKESK. Here the CDR3 reads CASSQERGTSGRDYNEQFF. In nucleotides, the CDR3 is TGTGCCAGCAGCCAAGAAAGGGGGACTAGCGGGAGGGACTACAATGAGCAGTTCTTC.

The chain uses TRBV6-5 and TRBJ2-7, with 9 bases fitting TRBD2. V trimming: 2 bases; J trimming: 4 bases; junction bases outside the gene matches: 0. Germline V CDR1 and CDR2: MNHEY, SVGAGI. This CDR3 is 13 amino acids long. DNA of the CDR3: TGTGCCAGCAGTTACGCGGGGGGGTACGAGCAGTACTTC. This encodes CASSYAGGYEQYF.

The chain joins TRBV5-8 to TRBJ2-1, with TRBD1 as a possible D gene (5 bases). CDR1 is SGHTS and CDR2 is YDEGEE in the germline V gene. Trimming pared 0 bases from V and 3 bases from J, leaving 7 bases between. CDR3 size: 14 residues. The CDR3 region has the DNA TGTGCCAGCAGCTTGGCAGGGATCTACAATGAGCAGTTCTTC. It codes for CASSLAGIYNEQFF.

The chain combines TRBV30 with TRBJ2-3, with TRBD2 identical over 14 bases. CDR3 length equals 19 residues. Germline V gene sequence: CDR1 GTSNPN, CDR2 SVGIG (reference sequence). V shed 2 bases, J shed 1 base, and the junction held 11 bases outside the gene matches. The CDR3 DNA sequence: TGTGCCTGGAGTACCCCTGGGACTAGCGGGGGTAGTGGCACAGATACGCAGTATTTT. Encoded protein: CAWSTPGTSGGSGTDTQYF.